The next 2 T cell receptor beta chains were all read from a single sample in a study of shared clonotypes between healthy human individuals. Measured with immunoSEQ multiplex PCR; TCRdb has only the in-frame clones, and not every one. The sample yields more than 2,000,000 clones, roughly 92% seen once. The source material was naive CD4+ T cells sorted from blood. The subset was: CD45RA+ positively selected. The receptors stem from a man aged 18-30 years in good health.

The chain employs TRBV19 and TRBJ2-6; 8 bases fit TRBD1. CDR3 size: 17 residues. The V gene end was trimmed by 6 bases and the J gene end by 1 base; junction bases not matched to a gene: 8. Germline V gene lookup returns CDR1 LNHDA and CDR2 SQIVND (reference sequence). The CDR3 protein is CASRPTGVSSGANVLTF. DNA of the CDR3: TGTGCCAGTAGACCGACAGGGGTATCATCTGGGGCCAACGTCCTGACTTTC.

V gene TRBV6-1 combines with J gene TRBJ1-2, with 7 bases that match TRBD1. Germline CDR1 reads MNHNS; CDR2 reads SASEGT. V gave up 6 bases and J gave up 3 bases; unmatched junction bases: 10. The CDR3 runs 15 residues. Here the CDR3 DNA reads TGTGCCAGCAGGGCAGGGGGAGCGAATGACTATGGCTACACCTTC. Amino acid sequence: CASRAGGANDYGYTF.